This entry concerns a single T cell receptor beta chain. Its antigen remains unknown. CDR3 length: 13 amino acids. V dropped 0 bases and J dropped 3 bases, with 7 bases sitting between them. Germline loops: CDR1 SGHDT, CDR2 YYEEEE. The data derive from a study of CD8 T cells in Susac syndrome. Study results and caveats: The number of individuals included in the study's TCR sequencing and HLA analysis was acknowledged as relatively small.

An input of about 0.5 to 1 ug of RNA was subjected to reverse transcription using random hexamers. Amplification of TCR beta CDR3 across 54 Vbeta and 13 Jbeta was performed with immunoSEQ multiplex PCR. From the immunoSEQ multiplex PCR reads, TCRdb called clonotypes with MiXCR, one entry per CDR3 protein. This repertoire shows fewer than 350,000 distinct CDR3 sequences, over 75% found once; its top ten account for 0.18%. Sample: CD8+ T cells from PBMCs. This receptor was identified in a human donor with multiple sclerosis. This rearrangement joins TRBV5-6 to TRBJ2-7; D gene unclear. The CDR3 DNA follows: TGTGCCAGCAGCTTGGGACATTTCTACGAGCAGTACTTC. It encodes CASSLGHFYEQYF.